These T cell receptor beta chains were read from a single sample in a study of technical replicates of blood from several donors. Produced via immunoSEQ multiplex PCR; TCRdb's table is partial and in-frame only. Of some 98,000 clones in the sample, approximately 96% were seen once. The sequencing input was T cells isolated from PBMCs. The receptors were gathered from a human donor in good health. The CDR3 runs from the conserved cysteine through the conserved F or W. D genes are given only for firm matches. The size field is filled for only some rows; it gives once, few, many or a size class.

TRBJ1-1 . TRBV19 . TGTGCCAGTAGTATAGGCGGGCCAGCAACCGTCGCTTTCTTT CASSIGGPATVAFF
TRBJ2-1 . TRBV6-4 . TGTGCCAGCATGGAGTGGGAGGGGGGCAATGAGCAGTTCTTC CASMEWEGGNEQFF
TRBJ2-1 once TRBV11-2 TRBD1 TGTGCCAGCAGCTTAGATGGGGCGGGACAGGCCATTGAGCAGTTCTTC CASSLDGAGQAIEQFF
TRBJ2-2 . TRBV13 . TGTGCCAGCAGCTTCGGGCAGGGGAAGAGATTGATCGGGGAGCTGTTTTTT CASSFGQGKRLIGELFF
TRBJ1-3 . TRBV30 TRBD1 TGTGCCTGGTGGGGACAGGCGAGCTCTGGAAACACCATATATTTT CAWWGQASSGNTIYF
TRBJ1-1 . TRBV6-1 TRBD1 TGTGCCAGCAGACAGGGGGAGAGGTACACTGAAGCTTTCTTT CASRQGERYTEAFF
TRBJ2-3 . TRBV28 TRBD1 TGTGCCAGCTGCACAGGGGGTGGTTCAGATACGCAGTATTTT CASCTGGGSDTQYF
TRBJ2-1 once TRBV7-9 . TGTGCCAGCAGCTCCTTTCGCGGGTCGAACTACAATGAGCAGTTCTTC CASSSFRGSNYNEQFF
TRBJ1-2 . TRBV29-1 TRBD1 TGCAGCGTTGGACAGGGGGCTTTTGGCTACACCTTC CSVGQGAFGYTF
TRBJ2-7 . TRBV14 . TGTGCCAGCAGCCGCCGGTCATACTCCTACGAGCAGTACTTC CASSRRSYSYEQYF
TRBJ2-2 . TRBV4-1 . TGCGCCAGCAGCCAAGTCCGGGTGGAGGGAAGGGCCACCGGGGAGCTGTTTTTT CASSQVRVEGRATGELFF
TRBJ2-1 once TRBV5-6 . TGTGCCAGCAGCTTTAGTGCTAGTTATGAGCAGTTCTTC CASSFSASYEQFF
TRBJ1-2 . TRBV20-1 . TGCAGTGCTGCAGGGTTTAGCACCTTC CSAAGFSTF
TRBJ2-1 . TRBV11-1 TRBD1 TGTGCCAGCAGCTTAGTGGGAACAGGGGGCGATGAGCAGTTCTTC CASSLVGTGGDEQFF
TRBJ2-2 . TRBV9 . TGTGCCAGCAGCGTAGGAGGCAACCCAAGGACCGGGGAGCTGTTTTTT CASSVGGNPRTGELFF
TRBJ2-2 . TRBV4-1 . TGCGCCAGCTCTTTTAGCCGAAACACCGGGGAGCTGTTTTTT CASSFSRNTGELFF
TRBJ1-1 . TRBV19 . TGTGCCAGTAGTATACGGGGTGAAATCAACACTGAAGCTTTCTTT CASSIRGEINTEAFF
TRBJ2-5 once TRBV25-1 . TGTGCCAGCAGTGCAGGGATAGTAGAGACCCAGTACTTC CASSAGIVETQYF
TRBJ2-7 . TRBV15 . TGTGCCACCAGCCCCGGGCTACTCAAGGGAGCCTACGAGCAGTACTTC CATSPGLLKGAYEQYF
TRBJ1-5 . TRBV7-8 . TGTGCCAGCAGCGTATTGAGGACAGTTAGCAATCAGCCCCAGCATTTT CASSVLRTVSNQPQHF
TRBJ2-3 . TRBV5-4 TRBD2 TGTGCCAGCAGCCCCGGGGGAGCGGGGGGCGGGGGAGATACGCAGTATTTT CASSPGGAGGGGDTQYF
TRBJ2-5 . TRBV28 TRBD2 TGTGCCAGCAGTCTGTGGACTAGCGGGAGGGGAGGAACCCAGTACTTC CASSLWTSGRGGTQYF
TRBJ1-3 once TRBV9 . TGTGCCAGCAGCGTAATCGACGACAGCTCTGGAAACACCATATATTTT CASSVIDDSSGNTIYF
TRBJ1-1 . TRBV5-1 . TGCGCCAGCAGCTTGGATCCCTTCCTGGGGAGCACTGAAGCTTTCTTT CASSLDPFLGSTEAFF
TRBJ1-2 once TRBV30 . TGTGCCTCGGTTAACTATGGCTACACCTTC CASVNYGYTF
TRBJ2-1 . TRBV5-4 . TGTGCCAGCAGCTTGATGGGGGCGGGTTCCAACAATGAGCAGTTCTTC CASSLMGAGSNNEQFF
TRBJ2-7 . TRBV5-5 TRBD2 TGTGCCAGCAGCTTGAAACTAGCGATTACCTACGAGCAGTACTTC CASSLKLAITYEQYF
TRBJ2-5 few TRBV29-1 . TGCAGCGTTGAAGGCGGAAACCAAGAGACCCAGTACTTC CSVEGGNQETQYF
TRBJ2-7 . TRBV5-4 TRBD1 TGTGCCAGCAGCTTGCAGGGGGCCTACGAGCAGTACTTC CASSLQGAYEQYF
TRBJ1-6 once TRBV5-1 TRBD1 TGCGCCAGCAGCTTGGCCGTCCAGGGGGATTCACCCCTCCACTTT CASSLAVQGDSPLHF
TRBJ1-5 . TRBV5-6 TRBD1 TGTGCCAGCAGCTTACAGGGGGCGAGCAATCAGCCCCAGCATTTT CASSLQGASNQPQHF
TRBJ2-1 . TRBV28 . TGTGCCAGCAGTTTCGAGGGCGGCACGGAAAATGAGCAGTTCTTC CASSFEGGTENEQFF
TRBJ2-1 . TRBV15 . TGTGCCACCAGCAGAAATACGGGGGAGCAGCAGTTCTTC CATSRNTGEQQFF
TRBJ1-6 . TRBV5-6 TRBD1 TGTGCCAGCAGCTTGGGGGGACAGTATAATTCACCCCTCCACTTT CASSLGGQYNSPLHF
TRBJ1-1 . TRBV30 . TGTGCCTGGAGTATGGCGGTGGGCACTGAAGCTTTCTTT CAWSMAVGTEAFF
TRBJ2-5 . TRBV27 . TGTGCCAGCAGTTTTTTACAGCAAGAGACCCAGTACTTC CASSFLQQETQYF
TRBJ1-3 . TRBV7-9 . TGTGCCAGCAGCTTTCACAGGGCCGCATCCTCTGGAAACACCATATATTTT CASSFHRAASSGNTIYF
TRBJ1-2 . TRBV19 . TGTGCCAGCGGAGGATATGGCTACACCTTC CASGGYGYTF
TRBJ2-2 . TRBV5-1 TRBD1 TGCGCCAGCAGCTTGGCGGGACAGGACACCGGGGAGCTGTTTTTT CASSLAGQDTGELFF